This T cell receptor (beta chain) was observed in a study of blood T cell repertoires in COVID-19. The J segment lost 11 bases and the V segment lost 6 bases, leaving 13 bases of the junction unmatched. The CDR3 is 15 residues long. Per the germline V gene, CDR1 is SNHLY and CDR2 is FYNNEI. TCRdb's copy holds only in-frame clones and misses some; the assay was immunoSEQ multiplex PCR. The table records about 120,000 clones, about 80% of them present only once. This clonotype was sampled from a woman between 45 and 60 years old with acute or convalescent COVID-19. Sequenced input: peripheral blood. The chain links TRBV2 to TRBJ2-3, with TRBD1 matching 11 bases. CDR3 in DNA: TGTGCCAGCAGGGCCGGGACAGGGGGAGTCTCGTTGCAGTATTTT. Protein sequence: CASRAGTGGVSLQYF.